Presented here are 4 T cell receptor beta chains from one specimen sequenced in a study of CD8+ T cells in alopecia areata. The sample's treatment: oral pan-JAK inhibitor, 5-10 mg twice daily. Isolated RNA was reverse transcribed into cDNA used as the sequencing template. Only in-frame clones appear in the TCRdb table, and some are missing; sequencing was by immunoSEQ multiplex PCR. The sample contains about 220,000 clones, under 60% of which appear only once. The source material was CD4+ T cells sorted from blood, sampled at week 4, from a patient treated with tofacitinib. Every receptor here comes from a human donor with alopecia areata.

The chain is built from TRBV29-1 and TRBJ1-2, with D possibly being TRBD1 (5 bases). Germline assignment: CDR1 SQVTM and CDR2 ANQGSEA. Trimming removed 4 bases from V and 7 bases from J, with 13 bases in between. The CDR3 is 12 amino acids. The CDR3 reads CSVAGQGGGYTF. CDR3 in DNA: TGCAGCGTTGCGGGGCAGGGTGGTGGCTACACCTTC.

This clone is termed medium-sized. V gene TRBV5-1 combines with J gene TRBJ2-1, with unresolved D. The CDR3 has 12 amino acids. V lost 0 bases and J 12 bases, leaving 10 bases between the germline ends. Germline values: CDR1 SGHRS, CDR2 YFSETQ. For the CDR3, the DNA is TGCGCCAGCAGCTTGGATGAGTCTTCGCAGTTCTTC. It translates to CASSLDESSQFF.

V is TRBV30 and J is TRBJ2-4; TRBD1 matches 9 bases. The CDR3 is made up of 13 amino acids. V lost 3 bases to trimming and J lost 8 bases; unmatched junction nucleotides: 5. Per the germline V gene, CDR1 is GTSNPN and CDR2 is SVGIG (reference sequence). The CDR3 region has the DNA TGTGCCTGGAGGGGGCGGGACAGGGACATTCAGTACTTC. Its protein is CAWRGRDRDIQYF.

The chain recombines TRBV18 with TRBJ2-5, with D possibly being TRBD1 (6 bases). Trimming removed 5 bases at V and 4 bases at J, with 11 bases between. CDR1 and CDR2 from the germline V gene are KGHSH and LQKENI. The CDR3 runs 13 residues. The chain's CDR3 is CASSSQQGETQYF. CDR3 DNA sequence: TGTGCCAGCTCATCACAACAGGGAGAGACCCAGTACTTC.